The entry that follows covers one T cell receptor gamma chain sequence. In its sample, this clone was seen a few times. This receptor's antigen is unknown. The input lacks base qualities; no much larger clone sits a single base away. These data are taken from a study of gamma delta lymphoproliferative disorders and STAT genes (dated by TCRdb to 2016 to 2019). Regarding the research as a whole: The LymphoTrack Dx TCRG Assay was used to prepare gamma-chain libraries from at least 50 ng of genomic DNA. Within a larger immunophenotypic and STAT-mutation study, TCR gamma and delta CDR3 repertoires were profiled by deep sequencing in Tgammadelta lymphoproliferative disease patients and healthy controls. To confirm the results, all delta-chain samples and two gamma-chain samples were sequenced a second time. Because no corresponding Invivoscribe delta assay was available, delta-chain libraries were prepared according to the standard operating procedure of the EuroClonality-NGS working group. Paper-wide results and their limitations: Almost every major gamma and delta clonotype found in patients was public, meaning shared with at least one healthy donor, with just a couple of gamma clonotypes being private to disease. The authors noted that NGS specificity may be reduced at low frequencies, so the public or private nature of leukemic clones needs confirmation. When whole repertoires were clustered, gamma repertoires from patients grouped apart from those of healthy controls, but delta repertoires did not separate between the groups. Control T cells likely spanned varied maturation stages, while leukemic cells were skewed toward terminal effectors, potentially limiting patient-control comparisons.

For TCR sequencing, genomic DNA was taken from peripheral blood mononuclear cells isolated from both patients and controls. The control group, matched to the patients for age and sex, consisted of around 23 healthy adult blood donors (roughly 12 males and approximately eleven females) with a median age of 64 years. Trimming removed 1 base from V and 3 bases from J; the gene matches leave 6 bases unexplained. From its cysteine to its phenylalanine, the CDR3 spans 14 amino acids. The CDR3 DNA has 42 bases and is translated from base 1. CDR1 and CDR2 were assigned from the germline V gene as EGSTGY and YDSYTSSV. Both library methods used multiplex PCR with primers targeting conserved V and J regions of the TCR genes. After purification and pooling, the amplicons were sequenced on an Illumina MiSeq platform. Per the source publication's procedure: V(D)J alignment, clonotype assembly and translation were performed with MiXCR, whereas functionality assessment and CDR3 repertoire analyses were performed with VDJtools. CDR3 was defined according to IMGT, and analyses were limited to productive sequences using functional genes, with ORF genes and pseudogenes excluded. A custom Python script was used to search all patients and controls for identical amino acid CDR3s of major clonotypes (frequency >=5%). Clonotype frequencies in patients versus controls were compared with a one-sided non-parametric Wilcoxon test. Identical DNA sequences were merged into single rows after TCRdb reprocessed the public reads with CATT. TCRdb, rather than the study authors, made the V and J calls. The sample contains 3,500 to 4,500 gamma-chain clones, 6% to 7.5% of them found a single time. In total, the top ten clones hold 34% of the sample.

Rearrangement joined TRGV4 to TRGJ1 or TRGJ2. Because TCRdb records no J gene, it was assigned here through a match of the DNA to germline. The sequenced sample consisted of blood. The source is a human donor in good health. The CDR3 region: CATWDGPLYYKKLF. The DNA sequence is given as TGTGCCACCTGGGATGGCCCCCTTTATTATAAGAAACTCTTT.